Sequencing of this T cell receptor beta chain was carried out in a study of blood T cell repertoires in COVID-19. Participants had their cohort set by participant-reported clinical history. Repertoires were generated with immunoSEQ multiplex PCR, while TCRdb's copy carries only in-frame clones and drops some. Here the sample spans a few hundred thousand clones, about 80% being singletons. The CDR3 spans 16 residues. From germline, CDR1 is SGHNT and CDR2 YYREEE (reference sequence). V lost 0 bases and J lost 5, with 14 bases in between. Specimen: PBMCs or T cells enriched from blood (not recorded which). The chain is built from TRBV5-4 and TRBJ1-4, with D tentatively TRBD1 (5 bases). The TCR sequence derives from a woman in her forties with acute COVID-19. DNA for the CDR3: TGTGCCAGCAGCTTGGGTCCAGAGGGACTAAATGAAAAACTGTTTTTT. This gives the protein CASSLGPEGLNEKLFF.